This T cell receptor beta chain derives from a study of blood T cell repertoires in COVID-19. Study in general: The cDNA or gDNA used as material had been derived from T cells, B-cell-depleted T cells, or PBMCs.

Measured with immunoSEQ multiplex PCR; TCRdb has only the in-frame clones, and not every one. The table includes roughly 190,000 clones, approximately 84% detected once. Germline V lookup: CDR1 MNHEY, CDR2 SMNVEV (reference sequence). There are 13 residues in the CDR3. Trimming took 5 bases from V and 8 from J; bases not matched to a gene: 5. Sequencing input: peripheral blood. V gene TRBV27 combines with J gene TRBJ1-2; TRBD1 matches at 10 bases. This TCR was sampled from a woman aged 70 to 79 with active or convalescent COVID-19. CDR3 in DNA: TGTGCCAGCAGTCCGGGACAGGGGCACGGCTACACCTTC. Protein sequence: CASSPGQGHGYTF.